One T cell receptor beta chain is described in this entry. Its target is unknown. Extraction of RNA preceded its reverse transcription into cDNA, which served as the sequencing template. Only in-frame clones appear in the TCRdb table, and some are missing; sequencing was by immunoSEQ multiplex PCR. Here the sample spans approximately 160,000 clones, around 60% being singletons. Treatment here: oral pan-JAK inhibitor, 5-10 mg twice daily. These data originate in a study of CD8+ T cells in alopecia areata. Overall study results and limits: Tissue-resident alphabeta T cells belonging to normal skin likewise get sequenced within scalp specimens. Elevated clonality characterized lesional scalp relative to normal scalp, particularly in alopecia totalis/universalis.

The V gene's germline CDR1 is SEHNR and CDR2 FQNEAQ (reference sequence). The CDR3 has 13 residues. Trimming cost V 6 bases and J 3 bases, with 12 bases left between them. The material sequenced was CD4+ T cells sorted from blood, taken at week 24, from a patient treated with tofacitinib. The genes are TRBV7-9 and TRBJ2-7, with D perhaps assigned TRBD1 or TRBD2 (5 bases each). This clonotype originated in a human donor with alopecia areata. CDR3 in amino acids: CASSLRGVYEQYF. The CDR3 region has the DNA TGTGCCAGCAGTCTCAGAGGGGTCTACGAGCAGTACTTC.